The entry below describes one T cell receptor beta chain. Antigen: not known. The data stem from a study of identical twins. Notes on the study in general: The abundant beta clonotypes from cord blood had fewer insertions, and memory repertoires had none of this. Zero-insertion results could be subject to partial confounding by invariant MAIT and iNKT cells. Out-of-frame alpha sequences shared between twins exhibited an excess of low generation probability. Less excess twin sharing appeared in beta out-of-frame sequences.

TCRdb called the 5' RACE reads again in MiXCR, with one record for every CDR3 protein. The data contain 450,000 or so distinct CDR3 sequences, 11% to 15% of them singletons. The CDR3 length is 13 residues. V gave up 1 base and J gave up 1 base; unmatched junction bases: 0. Germline V gene data show CDR1 as DFQATT and CDR2 as SNEGSKA (reference sequence). This same sample was also taken into another study, of yellow fever vaccine responses in identical twins.

The clonotype originates from a woman between 18 and 30 years old in good health. The sample comprised CD4+ T cells sorted from blood. The chain is built from TRBV20-1 and TRBJ1-1; TRBD1 matches at 7 bases. As DNA, the CDR3 is TGCAGTGCTAGAGGGACAGGGAACACTGAAGCTTTCTTT. This sequence encodes CSARGTGNTEAFF.